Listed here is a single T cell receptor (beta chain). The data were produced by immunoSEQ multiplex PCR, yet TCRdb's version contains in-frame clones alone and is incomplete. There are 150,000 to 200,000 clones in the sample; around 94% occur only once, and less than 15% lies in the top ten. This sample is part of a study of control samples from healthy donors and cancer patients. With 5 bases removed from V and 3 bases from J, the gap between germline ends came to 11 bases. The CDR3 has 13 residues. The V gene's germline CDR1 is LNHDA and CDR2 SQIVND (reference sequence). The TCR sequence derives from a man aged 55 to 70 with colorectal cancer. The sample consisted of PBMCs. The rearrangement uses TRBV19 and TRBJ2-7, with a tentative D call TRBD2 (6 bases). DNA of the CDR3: TGTGCCAGTAGTTTGGGGGGAAACTACGAGCAGTACTTC. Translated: CASSLGGNYEQYF.